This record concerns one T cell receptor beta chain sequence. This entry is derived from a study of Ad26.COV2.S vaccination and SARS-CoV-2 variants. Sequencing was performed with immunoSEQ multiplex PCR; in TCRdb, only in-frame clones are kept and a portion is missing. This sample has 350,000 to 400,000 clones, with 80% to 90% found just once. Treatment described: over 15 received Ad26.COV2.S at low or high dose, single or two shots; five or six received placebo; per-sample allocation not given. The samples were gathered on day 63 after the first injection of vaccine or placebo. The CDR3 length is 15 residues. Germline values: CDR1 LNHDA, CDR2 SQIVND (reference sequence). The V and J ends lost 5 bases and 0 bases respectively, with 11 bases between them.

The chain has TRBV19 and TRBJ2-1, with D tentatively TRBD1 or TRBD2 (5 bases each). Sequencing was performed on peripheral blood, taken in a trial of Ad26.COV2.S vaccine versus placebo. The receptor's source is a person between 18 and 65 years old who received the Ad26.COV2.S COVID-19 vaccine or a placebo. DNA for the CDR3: TGTGCCAGTAGTGTTGGGGGTAGCTCCTACAATGAGCAGTTCTTC. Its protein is CASSVGGSSYNEQFF.